This record covers a single TCR beta chain. Its antigen is still unknown. The data stem from a study of T cell responses to AZD1222 COVID-19 vaccine. Some clones are missing from TCRdb's copy, which holds only in-frame ones; the method was immunoSEQ multiplex PCR. The sample holds 120,000 or so clones, over 85% seen once. CDR3 length equals 15 residues. Germline V gene lookup returns CDR1 MNHEY and CDR2 SVGEGT. The ends were cut back, 3 bases at V and 4 bases at J, with 16 bases in the middle. Study-level findings and limits: Most donors were white British, females outnumbered males, and clonal diversity was possibly underestimated.

This clonotype was obtained from an adult who received the AZD1222 COVID-19 vaccine. V usage is TRBV6-2 or TRBV6-3 and J usage is TRBJ2-7; tentative D call: TRBD1 (5 bases). The specimen comprised peripheral blood, sampled 28 days after the second AZD1222 dose. CDR3 nucleotides: TGTGCCAGCAGTTATCGCAGGGTGTTTTTTTACGAGCAGTACTTC. Protein sequence: CASSYRRVFFYEQYF.